This passage covers 14 T cell receptor beta chains from one sample sequenced in a study of blood T cells in healthy people across ages. A J-beta primer mix and a sample-barcoded 5' primer were used in a second PCR of roughly 6 to 11 cycles. One entry per CDR3 protein, called by TCRdb with MiXCR from the 5' RACE reads. The sample includes over a million distinct CDR3 sequences, around 45% of them seen just once. The sample was blood. Receptors originate from a woman aged 60-70 years in good health.

V usage is TRBV27 and J usage is TRBJ2-4; 7 positions match TRBD1. With the DNA end fitting TRBJ2-7 better, the J assignment may be wrong. CDR3 length: 14 residues. CDR1 MNHEY and CDR2 SMNVEV come from the germline V gene (reference sequence). The chain's CDR3 is CASKTQGIDYEQYF. CDR3 nucleotide sequence: TGTGCCAGCAAAACACAGGGGATAGATTACGAGCAGTACTTC.

There are a few counts of this clonotype. The J gene is TRBJ2-3, the V gene TRBV3-1, with TRBD2 matching over 14 bases. The CDR3 is 16 amino acids. J gave up 4 bases and V 6 bases, and 6 bases lay outside the gene matches. Germline values: CDR1 LGHDT, CDR2 YNNKEL (reference sequence). The CDR3 sequence: CASSMGLAGAADTQYF. The DNA of the CDR3 is TGTGCCAGCAGTATGGGACTAGCGGGAGCTGCAGATACGCAGTATTTT.

This sequence joins TRBV9 and TRBJ2-1, with 11 bases fitting TRBD2. This CDR3 has 17 amino acids. Germline lookup yields CDR1 SGDLS and CDR2 YYNGEE. Trimming removed 0 bases from V and 7 bases from J; junction bases left unmatched: 9. CDR3 loop: CASSVATSGSIGNEQFF. CDR3 nucleotide sequence: TGTGCCAGCAGCGTAGCCACTAGCGGGAGTATAGGGAATGAGCAGTTCTTC.

This chain joins TRBV12-3 or TRBV12-4 and TRBJ2-1; no reliable D call. V dropped 0 bases and J dropped 8 bases, with 8 bases sitting between them. CDR3 length: 13 amino acids. The CDR3 loop is CASSLASWDEQFF. For the CDR3, the DNA is TGTGCCAGCAGTTTAGCTAGCTGGGATGAGCAGTTCTTC.

V gene TRBV9 combines with J gene TRBJ2-1; 7 nucleotides align to TRBD1. The CDR3 extends over 15 amino acids. J was trimmed by 9 bases and V by 3 bases; bases with no gene match: 12. The germline CDR1 and CDR2 sequences are SGDLS and YYNGEE. The CDR3 reads CASSANRQGAREQFF. CDR3 in DNA: TGTGCCAGCAGCGCCAATAGACAGGGTGCGCGTGAGCAGTTCTTC.

This chain links TRBV12-3 or TRBV12-4 with TRBJ2-4; D tentatively reads TRBD1 or TRBD2 (5 bases each). Trimming removed 5 bases from V and 13 bases from J, with 24 bases in between. This CDR3 is built from 15 residues. CDR3 region: CASSPMGEEDLMQYF. For the CDR3, the DNA is TGTGCCAGCAGTCCGATGGGGGAAGAAGATCTAATGCAGTACTTC.

The V call is TRBV28, the J call TRBJ2-3; TRBD1 is a possible D gene (5 bases). V gave up 2 bases and J gave up 11 bases, with 11 bases separating them. CDR3 length equals 12 residues. The V gene's germline CDR1 is MDHEN and CDR2 SYDVKM. The CDR3 reads CASSLTQGRQYF. The CDR3 DNA is TGTGCCAGCAGTTTAACGCAGGGTCGGCAGTATTTT.

The chain uses TRBV28 and TRBJ2-7; D is ambiguous. CDR1 and CDR2 (germline): MDHEN, SYDVKM. V was cut by 7 bases and J by 2 bases, with 9 bases left in between. The CDR3 loop spans 12 amino acids. In DNA form, the CDR3 reads TGTGCCAGCATGAAGCAGACCTACGAGCAGTACTTC. Translating it yields CASMKQTYEQYF.

This clonotype appeared many times. This chain uses TRBV10-3 with TRBJ2-1; 11 nucleotides line up with TRBD2. CDR3 length: 14 amino acids. Losses at the gene ends were 10 bases for V and 0 bases for J; bases not matched to a gene: 2. CDR1 and CDR2 from the germline V gene are ENHRY and SYGVKD. The CDR3 protein is CATLAGGSYNEQFF. The DNA for the CDR3 is TGTGCCACTCTAGCGGGAGGCTCCTACAATGAGCAGTTCTTC.

The rearrangement joins TRBV3-1 to TRBJ2-2; D remains unclear. The ends were cut back, 1 base at V and 0 bases at J, with 3 bases in the middle. The germline gives CDR1 LGHDT, CDR2 YNNKEL (reference sequence). The CDR3 has 14 residues. CDR3 sequence (DNA): TGTGCCAGCAGCCAAGCTCCGAACACCGGGGAGCTGTTTTTT. Translated: CASSQAPNTGELFF. The variable domain in full, completed from reference TRBV3-1 and TRBJ2-2, reads DTAVSQTPKYLVTQMGNDKSIKCEQNLGHDTMYWYKQDSKKFLKIMFSYNNKELIINETVPNRFSPKSPDKAHLNLHINSLELGDSAVYFCASSQAPNTGELFFGEGSRLTVL.

This clonotype was counted only a few times. Compared with germline, one end of the junction differs, possibly owing to a read error. The chain joins TRBV18 to TRBJ2-4; TRBD1 might be the D (6 bases). The CDR3 is 16 amino acids. Germline loops: CDR1 KGHSH, CDR2 LQKENI. Here the CDR3 reads CASSPRDTEARNIQYF. The DNA of the CDR3 is TGTGCCAGCTCTCCCCGGGACACAGAAGCCAGAAACATTCAGTACTTC.

The chain links TRBV6-5 to TRBJ2-5, with TRBD1 matching over 7 bases. The J call may be in error: the DNA end matches TRBJ2-7 better. Germline V CDR1 and CDR2: MNHEY, SVGAGI. The length of the CDR3 is 14 residues. The CDR3 coding sequence is TGTGCCAGCATATCGAGACAGGGTGGGTTCGAGCAGTACTTC. Translation gives CASISRQGGFEQYF.

The chain carries TRBV27 and TRBJ1-4, with no clear D. The CDR3 is 13 amino acids. CDR1 MNHEY and CDR2 SMNVEV come from the germline V gene (reference sequence). With 2 bases removed from V and 9 bases from J, the gap between germline ends came to 10 bases. The CDR3 sequence: CASSLHGLKKLFF. The DNA for the CDR3 is TGTGCCAGCAGTTTACACGGATTGAAAAAACTGTTTTTT.

In its sample, this clonotype was seen a few times. V gene TRBV27 combines with J gene TRBJ2-1, with D maybe TRBD2 (6 bases). V was shortened by 6 bases and J by 2 bases, with 11 bases between the two germline ends. CDR3 length: 14 amino acids. Germline lookup yields CDR1 MNHEY and CDR2 SMNVEV (reference sequence). In nucleotides, the CDR3 is TGTGCCAGCAGGGAGCGGGCAACCTACAATGAGCAGTTCTTC. It is translated as CASRERATYNEQFF.